The clone carrying this T cell receptor (beta chain) was recorded a few times. The target antigen is unknown. These data originate in a study of response to subunit inactivated influenza vaccine. MiXCR, run by TCRdb on the RT-PCR reads, gives a single entry per CDR3 protein. This table has 500,000 to 650,000 distinct CDR3 sequences, approximately 7.1% appearing once. Study-wide results and caveats: New T cells are recruited in small numbers by each seasonal influenza vaccination, according to the authors' suggestion.

V was clipped by 2 bases and J by 4 bases, with 12 bases between them. The CDR3 extends over 14 amino acids. Germline V gene sequence: CDR1 MNHNS, CDR2 SASEGT. This chain joins TRBV6-1 and TRBJ2-7; no firm D call. This material consisted of PBMCs from blood, taken around 25 months after vaccination. This TCR was recovered from a man aged 50-75 years who received an inactivated influenza vaccine. DNA of the CDR3: TGTGCCAGCAGTGAAATGTTGACACCTTACGAGCAGTACTTC. This sequence encodes CASSEMLTPYEQYF.